This TCR beta chain was identified during a study of blood T cells in healthy people across ages. On this clonotype: Its specificity is not known.

Whole-study findings and limits: TCR beta diversity was tightly associated with the proportion of naive T cells. The CMV status of each donor remained undetermined, and this could have confounded shifts in expanded clonotypes.

A second PCR, run for roughly 7 to 12 cycles, used a sample-barcoded 5' primer plus a J-beta primer mix. Every cDNA was tagged by a template-switch adaptor with 12 random nucleotides. Via MiXCR, TCRdb re-called the 5' RACE reads, giving one row per CDR3 protein. The table lists 650,000 to 800,000 distinct CDR3 sequences, under 65% of them singletons, with about 13% in the top ten. The sample comprised blood. This clonotype was sampled from a woman at least 80 years old in good health.

The CDR3 is CASTQGLATQYF. CDR3 sequence (DNA): TGTGCCAGCACCCAAGGACTAGCTACGCAGTATTTT. This chain joins TRBV2 and TRBJ2-3; 8 bases align to TRBD2. Unmatched junction bases numbered 5, after V lost 7 bases and J lost 8 bases. CDR3 length: 12 amino acids. Per germline, CDR1 SNHLY and CDR2 FYNNEI. The variable domain in full, with the rest retrieved from reference TRBV2 and TRBJ2-3, is EPEVTQTPSHQVTQMGQEVILRCVPISNHLYFYWYRQILGQKVEFLVSFYNNEISEKSEIFDDQFSVERPDGSNFTLKIRSTKLEDSAMYFCASTQGLATQYFGPGTRLTVL.